This TCR beta chain stems from a study of CD8 T cells in Susac syndrome (dated by TCRdb to the late 2010s). Some background on the complete study: Of the Susac syndrome patients who were sequenced, roughly 6 had clinically active disease and about eight were in clinical remission. At blood withdrawal, Susac syndrome patients were either therapy-naive, taking corticosteroids (in some cases with IVIg as well), or taking IVIg alone. The study used repertoire sequencing to test whether antigen drove CD8+ T cell activation and differentiation in Susac syndrome. The study at large found these results: The CD4+ T cell repertoire of patients with Susac syndrome showed no detectable clonal expansion. The study acknowledged that relatively few individuals were included in the TCR sequencing and HLA analysis.

V is reduced by 4 bases and J by 5 bases, leaving a spacing of 12 bases between them. From cysteine to phenylalanine, the CDR3 is 14 amino acids long. Just the 42-base CDR3 DNA is kept, in frame starting at base 1. As encoded in the germline V gene, CDR1 is SGHRS while CDR2 is YFSETQ. Peripheral blood CD8+ and CD4+ T cells from healthy donors, Susac syndrome patients and multiple sclerosis patients were profiled by high-throughput TCR beta sequencing. The Susac syndrome patients fulfilled recently defined diagnostic criteria for either definite or probable disease. Bulk CD8+ and CD4+ T cells were purified magnetically by negative isolation, whereas CD8+ TEMRA cells were enriched by FACS. Blood was collected in EDTA tubes and processed within 24 hours, with PBMCs isolated through density gradient centrifugation. PBMCs intended for TCR sequencing were frozen in liquid nitrogen and were later thawed in a 37 degrees C water bath. Purity of sorted or isolated CD4+, CD8+ and CD8+ TEMRA cells was at least 90%.

With regard to this clonotype: Its antigen remains undetermined. No much larger clone exists at a distance of one base, and base qualities are not known.

RNA was extracted using the RNeasy kit, and about 0.45 to 1 microgram was reverse transcribed with random hexamers. The immunoSEQ multiplex PCR assay, covering 54 Vbeta and 13 Jbeta segments, was used to amplify TCR beta CDR3 regions. PCR amplification bias was corrected by using a synthetic template baseline for primer optimization and computational correction. In the paper's pipeline: Reads were annotated to V, D and J genes per IMGT and analyzed with immunoSEQ Analyzer, keeping only productive sequences. To calculate clonality, Shannon entropy was normalized by log2 of the number of productive unique sequences and then subtracted from one. For each patient and control, public and private clones were evaluated among the 100 most prevalent clones. Susac-specific clones were defined as absent from healthy and MS cohorts, over a thousand published viral clones and other ImmuneACCESS disease sequences. Using fastp at Q25 and MiXCR, TCRdb reprocessed the public reads and kept productive beta chains. Each CDR3 protein appears once, grouped with its most common genes and DNA. TCRdb's processing, not the study's, gives the V and J calls here. Here the sample has around 200,000 distinct CDR3 sequences; roughly 94% occur a single time. The biggest ten clones account for about 0.1% of the sample.

The sequence came from a human donor with Susac syndrome. The material sequenced was CD4+ T cells from PBMCs. The chain is made from TRBV5-1 and TRBJ1-4; 6 matching bases give a weak D call of TRBD1. CDR3 protein: CASSIRGGNEKLFF. The DNA reads as follows: TGCGCCAGCAGCATCAGGGGAGGGAATGAAAAACTGTTTTTT.